These 20 T cell receptor beta chains were sequenced from one sample in a study of cytomegalovirus exposure and HLA in healthy donors. The PCR employed 60 Vbeta primers together with 13 Jbeta primers. Method: immunoSEQ multiplex PCR; TCRdb's copy keeps in-frame clones and lacks some. Altogether about 210,000 clones are present, around three quarters being singletons, with the ten largest covering roughly an eighth. The sample comprised PBMCs. These receptors were taken from a young woman in good health and CMV-seropositive.

V usage is TRBV7-3 and J usage is TRBJ1-6; no clear D. Germline values: CDR1 SGHTA, CDR2 FQGTGA. V was pared by 1 base and J by 7 bases, with 11 bases between. The CDR3 totals 15 residues. CDR3 amino acids: CASSLSFWLNSPLHF. CDR3 bases: TGTGCCAGCAGCTTAAGTTTTTGGCTCAATTCACCCCTCCACTTT.

The rearrangement uses TRBV7-2 and TRBJ2-1; 7 bases match TRBD2. The CDR3 extends over 15 amino acids. Germline V gives CDR1 SGHTA, CDR2 FQGNSA. Trimming took 3 bases from V and 8 from J; bases not matched to a gene: 10. CDR3 in DNA: TGTGCCAGCAGCTTTTACGGCGGGAGTCACTATGAGCAGTTCTTC. It encodes CASSFYGGSHYEQFF.

This chain links TRBV7-2 with TRBJ2-3; D may be TRBD1 (6 bases). Germline-derived CDR1 and CDR2 are SGHTA and FQGNSA. The CDR3 totals 13 residues. Trimming took off 7 bases at V and 2 bases at J, with 10 bases between the two ends. The CDR3 protein is CASKGDTTDTQYF. CDR3 DNA sequence: TGTGCCAGCAAGGGGGACACCACAGATACGCAGTATTTT. Supplemented by reference TRBV7-2 and TRBJ2-3, the full variable domain reads GAGVSQSPSNKVTEKGKDVELRCDPISGHTALYWYRQSLGQGLEFLIYFQGNSAPDKSGLPSDRFSAERTGGSVSTLTIQRTQQEDSAVYLCASKGDTTDTQYFGPGTRLTVL.

The J gene is TRBJ2-1, the V gene TRBV2; TRBD1 matches at 7 bases. The ends lost 0 bases at V and 4 bases at J; junction bases unmatched: 3. The CDR3 extends over 15 amino acids. Germline lookup yields CDR1 SNHLY and CDR2 FYNNEI. This CDR3 is CASSEAGQIYNEQFF. The CDR3 coding sequence is TGTGCCAGCAGTGAAGCGGGACAGATATACAATGAGCAGTTCTTC.

This rearrangement joins TRBV2 to TRBJ1-4; D ambiguous. Germline V gene lookup returns CDR1 SNHLY and CDR2 FYNNEI. This CDR3 is 13 amino acids long. The ends were cut back, 7 bases at V and 7 bases at J, with 13 bases in the middle. The CDR3 nucleotides read TGTGCCAGCACCGCATTGCGGGGTGAAAAACTGTTTTTT. Residues: CASTALRGEKLFF.

The gene calls are TRBV11-2 and TRBJ1-3; no clear D. With 4 bases removed from V and 1 base from J, the gap between germline ends came to 11 bases. This CDR3 is built from 15 residues. Germline V gene data show CDR1 as SGHAT and CDR2 as FQNNGV. CDR3: CASSSGEVSGNTIYF. Here the CDR3 DNA reads TGTGCCAGCAGCTCCGGGGAGGTGTCTGGAAACACCATATATTTT.

This clone appeared a few times. This CDR3 is also generated by other DNA sequences in the sample. The chain joins TRBV29-1 to TRBJ2-3; D unresolved. In germline, CDR1 is SQVTM, CDR2 ANQGSEA. The V and J ends lost 3 bases and 0 bases respectively, with 4 bases between them. CDR3 length: 12 residues. For the CDR3, the DNA is TGCAGCGTTGATTCTAGCACAGATACGCAGTATTTT. It codes for CSVDSSTDTQYF.

This clone has only a few counts. This sequence joins TRBV5-1 and TRBJ2-1; 7 nucleotides agree with TRBD2. The CDR3 has 14 amino acids. Germline CDR1 reads SGHRS; CDR2 reads YFSETQ. Unmatched junction bases numbered 4, after V lost 7 bases and J lost 0 bases. Here the CDR3 reads CASAAGSSYNEQFF. CDR3 nucleotides: TGCGCCAGCGCAGCGGGAAGCTCCTACAATGAGCAGTTCTTC.

The chain combines TRBV5-1 with TRBJ2-3; D remains unclear. The CDR3 sequence is 15 residues long. Germline V CDR1 and CDR2: SGHRS, YFSETQ. V dropped 0 bases and J dropped 0 bases, with 8 bases sitting between them. CDR3 sequence: CASSLATPSTDTQYF. CDR3 nucleotide sequence: TGCGCCAGCAGCTTGGCCACACCGAGCACAGATACGCAGTATTTT.

This clone showed up just a few times. The rearrangement uses TRBV5-1 and TRBJ2-3; perhaps TRBD2 as D (5 bases). The CDR3 has 17 residues. Germline V CDR1 and CDR2: SGHRS, YFSETQ. Trimming cost V 3 bases and J 1 base, with 18 bases left between them. Here the CDR3 DNA reads TGCGCCAGCAGCTCCTTCTCTCTCGCGGAGGGCACAGATACGCAGTATTTT. It codes for CASSSFSLAEGTDTQYF.

The gene calls are TRBV2 and TRBJ2-4, with D unresolved. The CDR3 is 15 residues long. The V end lost 5 bases, the J end lost 0 bases, and 11 bases lay between the germline ends. The germline CDR1 and CDR2 sequences are SNHLY and FYNNEI. The CDR3 loop is CASSHPTRAKNIQYF. The CDR3 DNA is TGTGCCAGCAGTCATCCCACCAGAGCCAAAAACATTCAGTACTTC.

The chain combines TRBV5-4 with TRBJ1-4, with TRBD1 matching 7 bases. CDR1 is SGHNT and CDR2 is YYREEE in the germline V gene (reference sequence). There are 14 residues in the CDR3. V trimming: 3 bases; J trimming: 5 bases; junction bases outside the gene matches: 4. CDR3 nucleotide sequence: TGTGCCAGCAGCTCACAGGGGAGGAATGAAAAACTGTTTTTT. Protein product: CASSSQGRNEKLFF. Full variable domain (remainder filled in from reference TRBV5-4 and TRBJ1-4): ETGVTQSPTHLIKTRGQQVTLRCSSQSGHNTVSWYQQALGQGPQFIFQYYREEENGRGNFPPRFSGLQFPNYSSELNVNALELDDSALYLCASSSQGRNEKLFFGSGTQLSVL.

The chain joins TRBV21-1 to TRBJ2-7; the table's D call, TRBD1, was not checked against the DNA. TRBV21-1 is assigned pseudogene status. The CDR3 runs to 15 residues. The CDR3 coding sequence is TGCAAGATGCGAGTGGGAGGACAGGGGGCTTACGAGCAGTACTTC. This translates into CKMRVGGQGAYEQYF.

The rearrangement links TRBV6-6 to TRBJ1-1; 7 positions match TRBD1. Per the germline V gene, CDR1 is MNHNY and CDR2 is SVGAGI (reference sequence). The CDR3 contains 16 residues. Trimming took 5 bases from V and 4 from J; bases not matched to a gene: 13. DNA for the CDR3: TGTGCCAGCAGTAGGGGACAGAGGGCTCTTGTCACTGAAGCTTTCTTT. Its protein product is CASSRGQRALVTEAFF.

Regarding this clone: Germline is not matched at one junction end, which may reflect a read error. The chain joins TRBV7-7 to TRBJ2-3; 7 bases line up with TRBD2. CDR3 length: 17 amino acids. Germline loops: CDR1 SSHAT, CDR2 FNYEAQ (reference sequence). For the CDR3, the DNA is TGTGCTAGCAGCCCCGACTTAGCGGGCCGCGCCACAGATACGCAGTATTTT. Translated, it gives CASSPDLAGRATDTQYF. The full variable domain, rest sourced from reference TRBV7-7 and TRBJ2-3, is GAGVSQSPRYKVTKRGQDVTLRCDPISSHATLYWYQQALGQGPEFLTYFNYEAQPDKSGLPSDRFSAERPEGSISTLTIQRTEQRDSAMYRCASSPDLAGRATDTQYFGPGTRLTVL.

This clone was counted only a few times. The CDR3 DNA reads as TGTGCCAGCAGTTACTCTGGGGGGTATGGCCAGCCCCAGCATTTT. This encodes CASSYSGGYGQPQHF. This chain uses TRBV6-5 with TRBJ1-5; tentatively, D is TRBD1 (5 bases). Per germline, CDR1 MNHEY and CDR2 SVGAGI. The length of the CDR3 is 15 residues. V lost 0 bases to trimming and J lost 7 bases, with 13 bases between them.

The rearrangement links TRBV2 to TRBJ2-7, with D perhaps TRBD1 (6 bases). This CDR3 comprises 13 residues. V was shortened by 6 bases and J by 4 bases, with 13 bases between the two germline ends. CDR1 is SNHLY and CDR2 is FYNNEI in the germline V gene. CDR3 in amino acids: CASRVQGGYEQYF. CDR3 nucleotides: TGTGCCAGCAGGGTACAGGGCGGATACGAGCAGTACTTC.

The rearrangement joins TRBV19 to TRBJ1-2; TRBD1 agrees at 10 bases. V gave up 5 bases and J gave up 3 bases; unmatched junction bases: 12. This CDR3 region has 17 residues. Germline V gene lookup returns CDR1 LNHDA and CDR2 SQIVND (reference sequence). Here the CDR3 reads CASSSRQGALNYYGYTF. The CDR3 region has the DNA TGTGCCAGTAGTTCAAGACAGGGGGCGTTAAATTACTATGGCTACACCTTC.

This clone was observed a handful of times. The rearrangement uses TRBV27 and TRBJ2-2, with 7 bases fitting TRBD2. Trimming at V came to 2 bases and at J to 4 bases, leaving 4 bases not matched to a gene. Germline V gene data show CDR1 as MNHEY and CDR2 as SMNVEV (reference sequence). CDR3 length: 15 residues. CDR3 protein: CASSLGAGVTGELFF. Here the CDR3 DNA reads TGTGCCAGCAGTTTAGGTGCGGGAGTCACCGGGGAGCTGTTTTTT.

The genes are TRBV7-2 and TRBJ2-7; D possibly corresponds to TRBD1 (6 bases). Trimming took off 2 bases at V and 2 bases at J, with 10 bases between the two ends. Germline values: CDR1 SGHTA, CDR2 FQGNSA. The CDR3 loop spans 14 amino acids. CDR3 sequence reads: CASSLRSGAYEQYF. CDR3 bases: TGTGCCAGCAGCTTACGGTCAGGGGCCTACGAGCAGTACTTC. The whole variable domain, filled in from reference TRBV7-2 and TRBJ2-7, reads GAGVSQSPSNKVTEKGKDVELRCDPISGHTALYWYRQSLGQGLEFLIYFQGNSAPDKSGLPSDRFSAERTGGSVSTLTIQRTQQEDSAVYLCASSLRSGAYEQYFGPGTRLTVT.